This T cell receptor beta chain was found in a study of blood T cell repertoires in COVID-19. This table comes from immunoSEQ multiplex PCR, and its TCRdb copy is limited to in-frame clones, with some not included. The sample lists about 250,000 clones, approximately 78% occurring once. Losses at the gene ends were 4 bases for V and 5 bases for J; bases not matched to a gene: 8. Germline V gives CDR1 SGHNT, CDR2 YYREEE (reference sequence). This CDR3 spans 14 amino acids. Ages ranged from roughly 18 to 100 years, with residence in 24 US areas. Membership in each cohort depended on participant-reported clinical history.

The sequenced sample was PBMCs or T cells enriched from blood (not recorded which). The chain joins TRBV5-4 to TRBJ2-7; 8 bases agree with TRBD2. The sequence came from a man aged 35-49 years who had been exposed to COVID-19. The CDR3 DNA is TGTGCCAGCAGCACGGGACTAGGTCGCGACGAGCAGTACTTC. Translating it yields CASSTGLGRDEQYF.